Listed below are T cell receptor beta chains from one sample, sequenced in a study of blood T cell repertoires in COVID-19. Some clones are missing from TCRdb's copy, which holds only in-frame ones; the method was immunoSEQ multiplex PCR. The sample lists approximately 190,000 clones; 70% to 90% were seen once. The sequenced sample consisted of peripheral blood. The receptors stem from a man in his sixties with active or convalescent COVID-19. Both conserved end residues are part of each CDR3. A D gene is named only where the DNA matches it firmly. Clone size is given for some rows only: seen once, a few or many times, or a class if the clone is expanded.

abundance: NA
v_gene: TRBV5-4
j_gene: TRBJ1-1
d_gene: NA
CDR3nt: TGTGCCAGCAGCCCAACGGGACATATGAACACTGAAGCTTTCTTT
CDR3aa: CASSPTGHMNTEAFF

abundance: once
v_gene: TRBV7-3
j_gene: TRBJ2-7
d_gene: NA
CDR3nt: TGTGCCAGCAGCCCCTCGATAACAGGCCCCTACGAGCAGTACTTC
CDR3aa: CASSPSITGPYEQYF

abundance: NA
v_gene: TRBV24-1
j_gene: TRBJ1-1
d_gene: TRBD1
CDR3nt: TGTGCCACCAGTGACTCTGGGACAGGCCAAGCTTTCTTT
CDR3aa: CATSDSGTGQAFF

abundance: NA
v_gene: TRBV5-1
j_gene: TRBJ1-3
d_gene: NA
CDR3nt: TGCGCCAGCAGTCTACAGGGAGATCTATCTGGAAACACCATATATTTT
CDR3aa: CASSLQGDLSGNTIYF

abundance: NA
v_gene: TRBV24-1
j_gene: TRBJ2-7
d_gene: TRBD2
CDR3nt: TGTGCCACCAGTGAAGGGGGACTAGCGGGGGCCGTTCAGTACTTC
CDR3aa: CATSEGGLAGAVQYF

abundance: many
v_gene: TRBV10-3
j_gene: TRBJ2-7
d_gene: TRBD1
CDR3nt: TGTGCCATCAGTGCCAGGACAGGGGGTTACGAGCAGTACTTC
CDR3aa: CAISARTGGYEQYF

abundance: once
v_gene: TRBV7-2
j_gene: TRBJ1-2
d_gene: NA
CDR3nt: TGTGCCAGCAGCTTTGGTAGCGGGAGCTATGGCTACACCTTC
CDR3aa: CASSFGSGSYGYTF

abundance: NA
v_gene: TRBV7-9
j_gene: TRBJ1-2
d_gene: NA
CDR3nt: TGTGCCAGCAGCTTAGAAGCAGGGGCCTATGGCTACACCTTC
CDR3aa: CASSLEAGAYGYTF

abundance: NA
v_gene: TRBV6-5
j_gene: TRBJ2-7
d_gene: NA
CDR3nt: TGTGCCAGCAGTCCCGGGGACTACGAGCAGTACTTC
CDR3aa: CASSPGDYEQYF

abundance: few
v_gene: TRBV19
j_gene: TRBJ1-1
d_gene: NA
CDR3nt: TGTGCCAGTAGGAACTGGGGCTTGAACACTGAAGCTTTCTTT
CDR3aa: CASRNWGLNTEAFF

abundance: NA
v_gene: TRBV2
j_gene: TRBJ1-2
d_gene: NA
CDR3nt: TGTGCCAGCAGTGAAACAGGCCCCTATGGCTACACCTTC
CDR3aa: CASSETGPYGYTF

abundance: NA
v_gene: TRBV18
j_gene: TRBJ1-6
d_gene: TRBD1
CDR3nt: TGTGCCAGCTCAGCACAGGGGATATATAATTCACCCCTCCACTTT
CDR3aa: CASSAQGIYNSPLHF

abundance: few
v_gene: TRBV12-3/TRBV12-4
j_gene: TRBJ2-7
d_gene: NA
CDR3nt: TGTGCCAGCAGCCCGGACGGGGGCGAGCAGTACTTC
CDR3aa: CASSPDGGEQYF

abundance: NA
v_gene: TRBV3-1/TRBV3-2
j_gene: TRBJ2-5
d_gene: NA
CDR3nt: TGTGCCAGCAGCCAAGAACTAGGGGGGGGATTGTCAGAGACCCAGTACTTC
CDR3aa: CASSQELGGGLSETQYF

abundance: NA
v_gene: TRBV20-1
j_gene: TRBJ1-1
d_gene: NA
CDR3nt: TGCAGTGCTAGTGGGCAGTTGAACACTGAAGCTTTCTTT
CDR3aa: CSASGQLNTEAFF

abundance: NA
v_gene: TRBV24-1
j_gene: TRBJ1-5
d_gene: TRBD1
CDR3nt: TGTGCCACCAGTGATGACAGGGAGTATCAGCCCCAGCATTTT
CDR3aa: CATSDDREYQPQHF

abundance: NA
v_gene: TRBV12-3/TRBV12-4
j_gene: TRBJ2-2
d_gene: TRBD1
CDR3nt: TGTGCCAGCAGTGGGGACAGTGGGGAGCTGTTTTTT
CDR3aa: CASSGDSGELFF

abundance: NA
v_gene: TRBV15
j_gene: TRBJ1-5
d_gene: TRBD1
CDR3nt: TGTGCCACCAGTCATAGGACAGGGGTTTTGTTTTGGGAGCCCCAGCATTTT
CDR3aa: CATSHRTGVLFWEPQHF

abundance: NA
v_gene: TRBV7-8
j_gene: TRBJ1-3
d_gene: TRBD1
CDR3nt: TGTGCCAGCAGCACGCGGACAGGGGTTGGAAACACCATATATTTT
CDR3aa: CASSTRTGVGNTIYF

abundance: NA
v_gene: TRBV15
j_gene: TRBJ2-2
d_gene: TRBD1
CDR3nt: TGTGCCACCAGCAGAGCCGCACCCGGGACAGGCCTATACACCGGGGAGCTGTTTTTT
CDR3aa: CATSRAAPGTGLYTGELFF

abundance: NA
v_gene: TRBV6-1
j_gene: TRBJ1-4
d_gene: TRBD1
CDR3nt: TGTGCCAGCAGTGAAAGGGGGCGTTTGATTAATGAAAAACTGTTTTTT
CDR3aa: CASSERGRLINEKLFF

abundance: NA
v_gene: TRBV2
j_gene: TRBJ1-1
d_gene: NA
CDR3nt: TGTGCCAGCAGTGGAGATCCGAACACTGAAGCTTTCTTT
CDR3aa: CASSGDPNTEAFF

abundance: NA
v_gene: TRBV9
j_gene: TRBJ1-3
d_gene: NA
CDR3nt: TGTGCCAGCAGCGTAGGGGCAAGCTCTGGAAACACCATATATTTT
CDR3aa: CASSVGASSGNTIYF

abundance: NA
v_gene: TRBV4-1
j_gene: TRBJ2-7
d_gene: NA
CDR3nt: TGCGCCAGCAGGCAGCAGGGGCTGAGCTCCTACGAGCAGTACTTC
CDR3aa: CASRQQGLSSYEQYF

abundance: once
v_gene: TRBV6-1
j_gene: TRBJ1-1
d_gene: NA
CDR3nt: TGTGCCAGCAGTGAACTTGTGGGCAGGGGATCGGCCACTGAAGCTTTCTTT
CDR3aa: CASSELVGRGSATEAFF

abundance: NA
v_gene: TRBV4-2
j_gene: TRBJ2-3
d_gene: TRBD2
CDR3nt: TGTGCCAGCAGCGGAGCCACGGCGGGGGTCCCCTCAGATACGCAGTATTTT
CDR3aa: CASSGATAGVPSDTQYF

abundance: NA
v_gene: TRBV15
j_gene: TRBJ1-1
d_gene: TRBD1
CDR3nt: TGTGCCACCAGAGAGGGGGACAGCAACACTGAAGCTTTCTTT
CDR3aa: CATREGDSNTEAFF

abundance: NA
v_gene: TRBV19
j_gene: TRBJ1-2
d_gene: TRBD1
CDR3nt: TGTGCCAGTAGGCTTATAAGTGACAGGGCCTATGGCTACACCTTC
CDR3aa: CASRLISDRAYGYTF

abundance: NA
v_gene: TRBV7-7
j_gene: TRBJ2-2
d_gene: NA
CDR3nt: TGTGCCAGCAGCTCCCTGGGGGGGAACACCGGGGAGCTGTTTTTT
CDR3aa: CASSSLGGNTGELFF

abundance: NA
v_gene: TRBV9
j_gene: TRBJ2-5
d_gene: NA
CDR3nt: TGTGCCAGCAGCGCGGGAACCGGTCCTCCACACTTC
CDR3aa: CASSAGTGPPHF

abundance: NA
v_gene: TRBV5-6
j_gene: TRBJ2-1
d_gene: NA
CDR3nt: TGTGCCAGCAGCATGGCTTGGAGCTCCTACAATGAGCAGTTCTTC
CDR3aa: CASSMAWSSYNEQFF

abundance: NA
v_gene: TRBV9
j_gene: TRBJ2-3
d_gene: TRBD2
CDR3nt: TGTGCCAGCAGCGCCCGGGGGGACCCCCTAGATACGCAGTATTTT
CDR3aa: CASSARGDPLDTQYF

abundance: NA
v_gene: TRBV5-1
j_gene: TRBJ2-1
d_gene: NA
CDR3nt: TGCGCCAGCAGCTTGATGCGAAATGAGCAGTTCTTC
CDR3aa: CASSLMRNEQFF

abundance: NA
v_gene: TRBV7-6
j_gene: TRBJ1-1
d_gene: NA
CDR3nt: TGTGCCAGCAGCTTACAGGCAGGGGCGAACACTGAAGCTTTCTTT
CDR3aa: CASSLQAGANTEAFF

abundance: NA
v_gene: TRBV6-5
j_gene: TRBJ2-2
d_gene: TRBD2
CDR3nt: TGTGCCAGCGATAGCGGGGGGGCCCAGGGCGGGGAGCTGTTTTTT
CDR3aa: CASDSGGAQGGELFF

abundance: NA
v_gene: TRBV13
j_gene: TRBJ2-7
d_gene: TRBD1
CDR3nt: TGTGCCAGCAGCTCTCCAGGGACAGGGATCTACGAGCAGTACTTC
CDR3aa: CASSSPGTGIYEQYF

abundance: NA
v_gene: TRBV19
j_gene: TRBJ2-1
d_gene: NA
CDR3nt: TGTGCCAGTAGTAGATCCGGGACATTCTCCTACAATGAGCAGTTCTTC
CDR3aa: CASSRSGTFSYNEQFF

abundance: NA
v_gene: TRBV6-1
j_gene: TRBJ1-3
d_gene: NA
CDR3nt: TGTGCCAGCAGTGAATCAGGGGCTGGAAACACCATATATTTT
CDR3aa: CASSESGAGNTIYF

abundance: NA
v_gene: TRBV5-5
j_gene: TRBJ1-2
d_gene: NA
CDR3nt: TGTGCCAGCAGCTTGGATTCAGGTCATGGCTACACCTTC
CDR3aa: CASSLDSGHGYTF

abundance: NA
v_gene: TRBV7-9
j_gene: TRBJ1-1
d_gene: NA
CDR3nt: TGTGCCAGCAGCCGATCAGACAGTTCTGAAGCTTTCTTT
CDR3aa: CASSRSDSSEAFF

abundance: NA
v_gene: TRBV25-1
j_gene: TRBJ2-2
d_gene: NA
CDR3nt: TGTGCCAGCAGTGAAGCAACAGGGTTAAACACCGGGGAGCTGTTTTTT
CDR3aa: CASSEATGLNTGELFF

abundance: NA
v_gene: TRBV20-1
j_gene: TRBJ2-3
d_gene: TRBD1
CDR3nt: TGCAGTGCTAGTCTCCAGGGGGTGGGGACAGATACGCAGTATTTT
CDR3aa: CSASLQGVGTDTQYF

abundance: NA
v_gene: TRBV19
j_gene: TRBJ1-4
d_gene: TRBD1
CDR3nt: TGTGCCAGTAGTGACAGGGGCCCTAATGAAAAACTGTTTTTT
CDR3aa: CASSDRGPNEKLFF

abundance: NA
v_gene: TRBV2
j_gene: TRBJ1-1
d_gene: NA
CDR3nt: TGTGCCAGCAGTGAAGCCGGAAGGGGAATTGGTGAAGCTTTCTTT
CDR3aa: CASSEAGRGIGEAFF

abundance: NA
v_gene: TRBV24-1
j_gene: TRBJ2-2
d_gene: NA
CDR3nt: TGTGCCACCAGTGAACTACACCCTCCTGTACGGGGGGAGCTGTTTTTT
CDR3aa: CATSELHPPVRGELFF

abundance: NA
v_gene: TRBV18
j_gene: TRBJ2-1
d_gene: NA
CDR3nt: TGTGCCAGCTCACAGGCTTGGGGGGACAATGAGCAGTTCTTC
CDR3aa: CASSQAWGDNEQFF

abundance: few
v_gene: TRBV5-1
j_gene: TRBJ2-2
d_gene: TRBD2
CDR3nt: TGCGCCAGCAGCCTACGGACTAGCGGGGCCACCGGGGAGCTGTTTTTT
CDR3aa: CASSLRTSGATGELFF

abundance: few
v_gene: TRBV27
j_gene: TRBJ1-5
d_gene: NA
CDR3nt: TGTGCCAGCAGTGGGCACAGATTCAATCAGCCCCAGCATTTT
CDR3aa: CASSGHRFNQPQHF

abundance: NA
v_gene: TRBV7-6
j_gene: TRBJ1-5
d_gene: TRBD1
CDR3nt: TGTGCCAGCAGCTTAGGACAGGGGTTGAGCAATCAGCCCCAGCATTTT
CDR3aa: CASSLGQGLSNQPQHF

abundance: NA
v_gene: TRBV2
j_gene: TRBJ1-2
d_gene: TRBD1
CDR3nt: TGTGCCAGCAGTGCAGGACAGGGTGTCTATGGCTACACCTTC
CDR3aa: CASSAGQGVYGYTF

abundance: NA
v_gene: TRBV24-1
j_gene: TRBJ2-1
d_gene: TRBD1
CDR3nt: TGTGCCACCAGTGATCTAGGGACAGGGGCGTACAATGAGCAGTTCTTC
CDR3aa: CATSDLGTGAYNEQFF

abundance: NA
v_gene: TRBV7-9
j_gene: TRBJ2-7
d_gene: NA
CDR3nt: TGTGCCAGCAGCTCTGAATATGACAGGAGCCATCGCTACGAGCAGTACTTC
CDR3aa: CASSSEYDRSHRYEQYF